The text below deals with one T cell receptor (beta chain). As yet, its antigen is unknown. CDR3 length equals 12 residues. Germline V CDR1 and CDR2: MDHEN, SYDVKM. Trimming left V 5 bases short and J 3 bases short, with 8 bases between. Assay used: immunoSEQ multiplex PCR; TCRdb lists only in-frame clones, some missing. The sample lists about 120,000 clones; 75% to 90% were seen once. The data were obtained in a study of T cell responses to AZD1222 COVID-19 vaccine. Study findings and constraints: Repertoire sampling happened only post peak T cell response. Donors were mostly white British, more females; clonal diversity possibly underestimated. Spike-specific TCR breadth and depth both grew after two AZD1222 doses. Baseline antibody screening turned up just a handful of seropositive AZD1222 recipients.

The J gene is TRBJ2-7, the V gene TRBV28, with unresolved D. This receptor was taken from an adult in good health. This sample comprised peripheral blood, obtained on day 0 of AZD1222 vaccination. CDR3 residues: CASSMIDYEQYF. CDR3 nucleotides: TGTGCCAGCAGTATGATAGACTACGAGCAGTACTTC. Full variable domain (missing parts from reference TRBV28 and TRBJ2-7): DVKVTQSSRYLVKRTGEKVFLECVQDMDHENMFWYRQDPGLGLRLIYFSYDVKMKEKGDIPEGYSVSREKKERFSLILESASTNQTSMYLCASSMIDYEQYFGPGTRLTVT.